Shown below are 18 T cell receptor beta chains from a single sample sequenced in a study of OX40 agonist ivuxolimab in advanced cancers. Measured with immunoSEQ multiplex PCR; TCRdb has only the in-frame clones, and not every one. This table has 100,000 to 150,000 clones, about 90% appearing once. Sequenced material: CD4+ or CD8+ T cells sorted from blood, taken in a trial of the OX40 agonist ivuxolimab. Every receptor here comes from an adult with an advanced solid tumor such as melanoma, head and neck, liver or kidney cancer.

This chain links TRBV6-1 with TRBJ1-6; no clear D gene. Per germline, CDR1 MNHNS and CDR2 SASEGT. This CDR3 is built from 16 residues. The V and J ends lost 3 bases and 5 bases respectively, with 14 bases between them. The DNA for the CDR3 is TGTGCCAGCAGTGACCTGTGGGGAGGGAATAATTCACCCCTCCACTTT. Its translation: CASSDLWGGNNSPLHF.

The chain carries TRBV4-2 and TRBJ1-5; D ambiguous. V gave up 0 bases and J gave up 5 bases, with 8 bases separating them. The CDR3 spans 14 residues. The germline V gene has CDR1 LGHNA and CDR2 YNFKEQ. The DNA of the CDR3 is TGTGCCAGCAGCCAAGATTTTATTGATCAGCCCCAGCATTTT. This codes for CASSQDFIDQPQHF.

This chain uses TRBV18 with TRBJ2-3; TRBD1 aligns across 8 bases. Germline CDR1 reads KGHSH; CDR2 reads LQKENI. Losses at the gene ends were 2 bases for V and 4 bases for J; bases not matched to a gene: 2. The CDR3 length is 14 residues. The chain's CDR3 is CASSPETGADTQYF. CDR3 nucleotide sequence: TGTGCCAGCTCACCAGAGACAGGGGCAGATACGCAGTATTTT.

This clone was seen only once. The rearrangement links TRBV7-3 to TRBJ2-7, with 7 positions matching TRBD2. The germline V gene has CDR1 SGHTA and CDR2 FQGTGA. The CDR3 has 14 amino acids. The J segment lost 3 bases and the V segment lost 2 bases, leaving 4 bases of the junction unmatched. CDR3 region: CASSLAGVLYEQYF. The CDR3 DNA is TGTGCCAGCAGCTTAGCGGGAGTACTCTACGAGCAGTACTTC.

This chain uses TRBV9 with TRBJ2-1; 14 bases match TRBD2. V was clipped by 4 bases and J by 7 bases; unmatched bases: 7. The CDR3 is made up of 16 amino acids. Germline V gives CDR1 SGDLS, CDR2 YYNGEE. The CDR3 region has the DNA TGTGCCAGCAGCCTCGGACTAGCGGGAGGAATTAATGAGCAGTTCTTC. Translating it yields CASSLGLAGGINEQFF.

The chain links TRBV2 to TRBJ2-4; unclear D gene. This CDR3 spans 15 amino acids. Germline CDR1 and CDR2: SNHLY and FYNNEI. The V and J ends lost 3 bases and 0 bases respectively, with 9 bases between them. CDR3 region: CASSDQELAKNIQYF. The CDR3 DNA sequence: TGTGCCAGCAGTGATCAGGAACTAGCCAAAAACATTCAGTACTTC.

The chain combines TRBV25-1 with TRBJ2-5; 9 bases line up with TRBD1. The trim removed 3 bases at V and 3 bases at J, leaving 8 bases unmatched. The CDR3 is 16 amino acids. The germline V gene encodes CDR1 MGHDK and CDR2 SYGVNS. CDR3 residues: CASSELQGAQEETQYF. As DNA, the CDR3 is TGTGCCAGCAGTGAGTTACAGGGGGCGCAGGAAGAGACCCAGTACTTC.

This clone is a singleton in its sample. The V and J genes are TRBV9 and TRBJ2-5; 8 bases map to TRBD1. Trimming removed 2 bases from V and 5 bases from J; junction bases left unmatched: 5. CDR1 SGDLS and CDR2 YYNGEE come from the germline V gene. The CDR3 runs to 14 residues. CDR3 protein: CASSVQGARETQYF. CDR3 sequence (DNA): TGTGCCAGCAGCGTCCAGGGGGCGCGGGAGACCCAGTACTTC.

This sequence joins TRBV29-1 and TRBJ2-7, with 15 bases fitting TRBD2. With 6 bases clipped from V and 1 base from J, the junction kept 7 bases outside the gene matches. In germline, CDR1 is SQVTM, CDR2 ANQGSEA. This CDR3 spans 16 amino acids. The CDR3, as DNA: TGCAGCGTAGACACCGGGACTAGCGGGAGGTCCTACGAGCAGTACTTC. As protein: CSVDTGTSGRSYEQYF.

The rearrangement joins TRBV28 to TRBJ2-6, with TRBD2 identical over 8 bases. This CDR3 has 16 amino acids. V lost 5 bases, J lost 2 bases, and 5 bases stayed unmatched. CDR1 and CDR2 from the germline V gene are MDHEN and SYDVKM. DNA for the CDR3: TGTGCCAGCAGTCCCGCCGGGAGGGCTGGGGCCAACGTCCTGACTTTC. Translating it yields CASSPAGRAGANVLTF. Using reference TRBV28 and TRBJ2-6 for the parts outside the CDR3, the full variable domain is DVKVTQSSRYLVKRTGEKVFLECVQDMDHENMFWYRQDPGLGLRLIYFSYDVKMKEKGDIPEGYSVSREKKERFSLILESASTNQTSMYLCASSPAGRAGANVLTFGAGSRLTVL.

The chain combines TRBV6-5 with TRBJ2-7; 9 bases match TRBD1. Trimming cost V 5 bases and J 7 bases; bases outside gene matches: 12. This CDR3 spans 15 amino acids. Germline values: CDR1 MNHEY, CDR2 SVGAGI. The CDR3 loop is CASSTGGRVLREQYF. In DNA form, the CDR3 reads TGTGCCAGCAGTACAGGGGGCAGGGTGCTACGAGAGCAGTACTTC.

V usage is TRBV7-3 and J usage is TRBJ2-1; tentative D call: TRBD1 (5 bases). CDR1 and CDR2 (germline): SGHTA, FQGTGA. Trimming pared 5 bases from V and 6 bases from J, leaving 14 bases between. The CDR3 extends over 14 amino acids. CDR3 bases: TGTGCCAGCAGCCCCGGTTGGCAGGGCAATGAGCAGTTCTTC. It yields the protein CASSPGWQGNEQFF.

This rearrangement joins TRBV7-9 to TRBJ2-7; the match to TRBD1 covers 11 bases. Germline CDR1 and CDR2: SEHNR and FQNEAQ (reference sequence). V gave up 6 bases and J gave up 2 bases; unmatched junction bases: 12. This CDR3 comprises 17 residues. The CDR3 nucleotides are TGTGCCAGCAGACCTGCCCTTCCGGGACAGGGGGCCTACGAGCAGTACTTC. Encoded protein: CASRPALPGQGAYEQYF.

This chain joins TRBV28 and TRBJ2-3, with TRBD2 matching 7 bases. Germline-derived CDR1 and CDR2 are MDHEN and SYDVKM. CDR3 length: 16 amino acids. V lost 7 bases and J lost 1; bases outside the gene matches: 11. CDR3: CASTPTPGGGTDTQYF. The CDR3 DNA is TGTGCCAGCACCCCTACCCCGGGAGGCGGCACAGATACGCAGTATTTT. Together with reference TRBV28 and TRBJ2-3, the CDR3 gives the full variable domain: DVKVTQSSRYLVKRTGEKVFLECVQDMDHENMFWYRQDPGLGLRLIYFSYDVKMKEKGDIPEGYSVSREKKERFSLILESASTNQTSMYLCASTPTPGGGTDTQYFGPGTRLTVL.

The chain couples TRBV9 to TRBJ1-4, with 9 bases that match TRBD1. Germline-derived CDR1 and CDR2 are SGDLS and YYNGEE. CDR3 length: 14 residues. V gave up 4 bases and J gave up 4 bases; unmatched junction bases: 2. The CDR3: CASSMGQGNEKLFF. Here the CDR3 DNA reads TGTGCCAGCAGCATGGGACAGGGTAATGAAAAACTGTTTTTT.

CDR3 sequence (DNA): TGTGCCAGCAGCTTGGAACAGATTAACACTGAAGCTTTCTTT. It codes for CASSLEQINTEAFF. This chain links TRBV5-4 with TRBJ1-1, with D unresolved. CDR1 SGHNT and CDR2 YYREEE come from the germline V gene (reference sequence). Trimming shortened V by 0 bases and J by 2 bases, and 8 bases separated the two germline ends. The CDR3 totals 14 residues. Filled out from reference TRBV5-4 and TRBJ1-1, the complete variable domain reads ETGVTQSPTHLIKTRGQQVTLRCSSQSGHNTVSWYQQALGQGPQFIFQYYREEENGRGNFPPRFSGLQFPNYSSELNVNALELDDSALYLCASSLEQINTEAFFGQGTRLTVV.

The V call is TRBV18, the J call TRBJ1-4, with TRBD1 as a possible D gene (6 bases). Trimming left V 0 bases short and J 4 bases short, with 9 bases between. The CDR3 spans 15 residues. Germline V gene data show CDR1 as KGHSH and CDR2 as LQKENI. The CDR3 loop is CASSPPQGNNEKLFF. The CDR3 DNA is TGTGCCAGCTCACCACCGCAGGGGAATAATGAAAAACTGTTTTTT.

CDR3 sequence: CASSLGVNYGYTF. CDR3 DNA: TGTGCCAGCAGTTTAGGGGTTAACTATGGCTACACCTTC. This chain connects TRBV28 to TRBJ1-2; no clear D. Trimming removed 2 bases at V and 1 base at J, with 5 bases between. This CDR3 is 13 amino acids long. CDR1 is MDHEN and CDR2 is SYDVKM in the germline V gene.